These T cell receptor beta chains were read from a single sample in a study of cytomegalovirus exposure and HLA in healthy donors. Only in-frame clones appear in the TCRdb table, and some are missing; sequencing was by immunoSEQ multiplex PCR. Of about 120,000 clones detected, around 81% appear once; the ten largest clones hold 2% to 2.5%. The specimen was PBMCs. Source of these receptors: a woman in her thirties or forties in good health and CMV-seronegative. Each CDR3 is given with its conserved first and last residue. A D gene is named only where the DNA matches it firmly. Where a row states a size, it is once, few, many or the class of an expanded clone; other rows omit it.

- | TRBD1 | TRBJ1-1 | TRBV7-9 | CSSSSNRGLLDTEAFF | TGTTCCAGCAGCTCAAACAGGGGATTATTGGACACTGAAGCTTTCTTT
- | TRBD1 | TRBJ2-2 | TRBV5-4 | CASSSPGQGAAGELFF | TGTGCCAGCAGCTCGCCGGGACAGGGGGCCGCCGGGGAGCTGTTTTTT
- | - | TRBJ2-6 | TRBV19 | CASSILRASGANVLTF | TGTGCCAGTAGTATATTAAGAGCCTCTGGGGCCAACGTCCTGACTTTC
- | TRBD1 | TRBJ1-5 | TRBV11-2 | CASSRGDSFNQPQHF | TGTGCCAGCAGCCGAGGGGACAGCTTCAATCAGCCCCAGCATTTT
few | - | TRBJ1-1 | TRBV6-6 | CASSYVNRANTEAFF | TGTGCCAGCAGTTACGTGAACAGGGCGAACACTGAAGCTTTCTTT
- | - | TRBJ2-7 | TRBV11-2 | CASSFDRAGVYSSYEQYF | TGTGCCAGCAGCTTCGACCGGGCGGGCGTCTATAGCTCCTACGAGCAGTACTTC
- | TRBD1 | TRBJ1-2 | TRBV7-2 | CASSKGGFGTGFLGYTF | TGTGCCAGCAGCAAAGGGGGGTTCGGGACAGGGTTTCTTGGCTACACCTTC
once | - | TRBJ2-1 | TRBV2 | CASSDGAGPNNEQFF | TGTGCCAGCAGTGACGGCGCGGGGCCTAACAATGAGCAGTTCTTC
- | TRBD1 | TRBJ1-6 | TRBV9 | CASSVGGQGISPLHF | TGTGCCAGCAGCGTAGGGGGACAGGGAATCTCACCCCTCCACTTT
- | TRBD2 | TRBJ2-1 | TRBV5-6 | CASSLTSGGSGEQFF | TGTGCCAGCAGCTTGACCAGCGGGGGCAGTGGTGAGCAGTTCTTC
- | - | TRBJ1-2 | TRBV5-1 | CASSLTGVAFYGYTF | TGCGCCAGCAGCTTAACGGGGGTGGCGTTCTATGGCTACACCTTC
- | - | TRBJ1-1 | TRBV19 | CASMGRHPSAEAFF | TGTGCCAGTATGGGGAGGCACCCTTCAGCTGAAGCTTTCTTT
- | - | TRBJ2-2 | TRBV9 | CASSVGLRDTGELFF | TGTGCCAGCAGCGTAGGTCTCAGGGACACCGGGGAGCTGTTTTTT
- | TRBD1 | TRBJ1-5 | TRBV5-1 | CASSEGQGAPQHF | TGCGCCAGCAGCGAGGGACAGGGTGCGCCCCAGCATTTT
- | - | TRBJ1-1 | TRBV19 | CASRRTRSTLNTEAFF | TGTGCCAGTAGGAGAACTAGGAGTACCCTGAACACTGAAGCTTTCTTT
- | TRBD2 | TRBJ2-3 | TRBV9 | CASSVVGGGTDTQYF | TGTGCCAGCAGCGTAGTAGGCGGGGGGACAGATACGCAGTATTTT
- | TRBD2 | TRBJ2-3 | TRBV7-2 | CASSFSGRLDTQYF | TGTGCCAGCAGCTTTAGCGGGAGATTAGATACGCAGTATTTT
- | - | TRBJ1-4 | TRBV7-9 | CSSSDARRVDREKLFF | TGTTCCAGCAGCGACGCGCGCAGGGTTGACCGGGAAAAACTGTTTTTT
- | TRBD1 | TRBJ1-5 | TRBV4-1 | CASSPNQRTGTVIQPQHF | TGCGCCAGCAGCCCCAACCAAAGAACCGGGACAGTTATTCAGCCCCAGCATTTT